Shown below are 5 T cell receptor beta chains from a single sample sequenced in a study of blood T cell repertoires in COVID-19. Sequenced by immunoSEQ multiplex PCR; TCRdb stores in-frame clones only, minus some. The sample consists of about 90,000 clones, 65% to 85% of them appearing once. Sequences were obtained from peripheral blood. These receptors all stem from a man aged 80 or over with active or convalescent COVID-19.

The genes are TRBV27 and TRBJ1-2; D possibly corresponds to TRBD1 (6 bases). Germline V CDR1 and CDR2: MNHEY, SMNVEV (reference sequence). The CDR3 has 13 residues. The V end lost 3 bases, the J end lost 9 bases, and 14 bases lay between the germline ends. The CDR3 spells CASSLGAGPRYTF. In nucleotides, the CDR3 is TGTGCCAGCAGTTTGGGGGCAGGCCCACGCTACACCTTC.

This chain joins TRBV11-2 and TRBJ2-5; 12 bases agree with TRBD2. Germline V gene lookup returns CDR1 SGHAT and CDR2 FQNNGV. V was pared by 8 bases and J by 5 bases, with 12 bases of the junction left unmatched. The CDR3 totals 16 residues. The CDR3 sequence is CASVGAASGGAETQYF. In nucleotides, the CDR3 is TGTGCCAGCGTTGGGGCCGCTAGCGGGGGGGCGGAGACCCAGTACTTC. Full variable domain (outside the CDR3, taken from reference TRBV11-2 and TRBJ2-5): EAGVAQSPRYKIIEKRQSVAFWCNPISGHATLYWYQQILGQGPKLLIQFQNNGVVDDSQLPKDRFSAERLKGVDSTLKIQPAKLEDSAVYLCASVGAASGGAETQYFGPGTRLLVL.

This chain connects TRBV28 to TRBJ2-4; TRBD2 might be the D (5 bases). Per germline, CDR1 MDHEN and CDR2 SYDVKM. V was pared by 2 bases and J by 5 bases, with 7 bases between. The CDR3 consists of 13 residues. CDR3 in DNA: TGTGCCAGCAGTTTACCGCGGGAAAACATTCAGTACTTC. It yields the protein CASSLPRENIQYF.

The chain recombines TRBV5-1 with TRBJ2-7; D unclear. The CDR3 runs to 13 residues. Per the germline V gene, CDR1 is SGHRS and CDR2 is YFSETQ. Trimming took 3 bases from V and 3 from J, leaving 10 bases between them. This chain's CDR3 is CASSSEFVYEQYF. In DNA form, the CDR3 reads TGCGCCAGCAGCTCAGAATTCGTCTACGAGCAGTACTTC.

This CDR3 reads CASSPRTGFSYEQYF. The CDR3 coding sequence is TGTGCCAGCTCACCCCGGACAGGGTTCTCCTACGAGCAGTACTTC. This chain links TRBV18 with TRBJ2-7; the match to TRBD1 covers 8 bases. The CDR3 length is 15 residues. V was clipped by 3 bases and J by 0 bases; unmatched bases: 4. The germline gives CDR1 KGHSH, CDR2 LQKENI.